Below are 16 T cell receptor beta chains sequenced from a single sample in a study of beta chain features in type 1 diabetes. Reverse transcribing all isolated RNA meant expressed TCRB transcripts were sequenced. Profiling relied on immunoSEQ multiplex PCR, and the TCRdb table lists in-frame clones only, not all of them. The data show 65,000 to 100,000 clones, 30% to 40% seen once. The specimen was stem cell memory CD4+ T cells from blood. These receptors were collected from a woman aged 18-29 years in good health.

The chain carries TRBV11-2 and TRBJ2-1, with TRBD2 matching over 8 bases. Germline V CDR1 and CDR2: SGHAT, FQNNGV. This CDR3 comprises 16 residues. With V trimmed by 1 base and J by 6 bases, 8 bases remained unmatched. Here the CDR3 DNA reads TGTGCCAGCAGCTTAGTACCAGCGGGGGTTGTCAATGAGCAGTTCTTC. Amino acid sequence: CASSLVPAGVVNEQFF.

The chain recombines TRBV27 with TRBJ1-4, with 8 bases fitting TRBD1. V lost 4 bases and J lost 4; bases outside the gene matches: 2. The CDR3 extends over 14 amino acids. CDR1 is MNHEY, CDR2 SMNVEV, per germline (reference sequence). CDR3 DNA: TGTGCCAGCAGTTCGACAGGGGATAATGAAAAACTGTTTTTT. Protein: CASSSTGDNEKLFF.

This clone was picked up many times. V is TRBV7-9 and J is TRBJ1-4; 11 bases line up with TRBD1. The length of the CDR3 is 14 residues. Germline loops: CDR1 SEHNR, CDR2 FQNEAQ (reference sequence). Trimming at V came to 5 bases and at J to 7 bases, leaving 3 bases not matched to a gene. The CDR3, as DNA: TGTGCCAGCAGCCCCGGGACAGGGGGTGAAAAACTGTTTTTT. Residues: CASSPGTGGEKLFF.

The rearrangement links TRBV4-1 to TRBJ2-7; D might be TRBD1 (5 bases). Trimming took off 2 bases at V and 0 bases at J, with 14 bases between the two ends. The CDR3 extends over 16 amino acids. CDR1 MGHRA and CDR2 YSYEKL come from the germline V gene. The CDR3 spells CASSQKGALSSYEQYF. CDR3 coding DNA: TGCGCCAGCAGCCAAAAAGGGGCTCTGAGCTCCTACGAGCAGTACTTC.

The chain recombines TRBV4-2 with TRBJ2-5, with D possibly matching TRBD2 (5 bases). This CDR3 is built from 12 residues. CDR1 and CDR2 from the germline V gene are LGHNA and YNFKEQ. Trimming stripped 2 bases from V and 7 bases from J, with 8 bases between. The CDR3 sequence is CASSQLEGTQYF. CDR3 in DNA: TGTGCCAGCAGCCAATTAGAGGGGACCCAGTACTTC.

A few counts support this clone. The chain links TRBV18 to TRBJ2-3, with TRBD1 matching 9 bases. Trimming took 6 bases from V and 5 from J; bases not matched to a gene: 9. Germline CDR1 is KGHSH and CDR2 is LQKENI. This CDR3 spans 15 amino acids. The CDR3 DNA is TGTGCCAGCTCTTCGGACAGGGGACTCGTAGATACGCAGTATTTT. Translating it yields CASSSDRGLVDTQYF.

The V and J genes are TRBV5-1 and TRBJ2-7, with D possibly being TRBD1 (5 bases). CDR1 is SGHRS, CDR2 YFSETQ, per germline. This CDR3 is built from 14 residues. V lost 4 bases and J lost 6, with 17 bases in between. CDR3 amino acids: CASSTDSNLGEQYF. The CDR3 DNA sequence: TGCGCCAGCAGCACCGACAGTAATTTGGGCGAGCAGTACTTC.

The sample holds a few counts of this clone. The chain employs TRBV5-4 and TRBJ2-1; 9 nucleotides line up with TRBD2. Germline trimming cut 4 bases from V and 0 bases from J; bases unmatched to any gene: 5. The CDR3 contains 16 residues. The germline gives CDR1 SGHNT, CDR2 YYREEE (reference sequence). The CDR3 sequence: CASSTGSGGSYNEQFF. CDR3 sequence (DNA): TGTGCCAGCAGCACCGGTAGCGGGGGCTCCTACAATGAGCAGTTCTTC.

The rearrangement uses TRBV19 and TRBJ1-2, with D uncertain. V was pared by 5 bases and J by 1 base, with 14 bases between. The CDR3 loop spans 15 amino acids. Germline CDR1 LNHDA, CDR2 SQIVND (reference sequence). As DNA, the CDR3 is TGTGCCAGTAGTTCCCTTTCCGGGAGTAACTATGGCTACACCTTC. Translated, it gives CASSSLSGSNYGYTF.

The chain uses TRBV7-2 and TRBJ2-1; 9 nucleotides match TRBD2. J lost 7 bases, V lost 9 bases, and 7 bases had no gene match. The CDR3 totals 13 residues. Per the germline V gene, CDR1 is SGHTA and CDR2 is FQGNSA. CDR3 amino acids: CASRLAGANEQFF. The CDR3 nucleotides read TGTGCCAGTCGATTAGCGGGAGCGAATGAGCAGTTCTTC.

V and J are TRBV7-9 and TRBJ2-7, with 12 positions matching TRBD2. CDR3 length equals 17 residues. From germline, CDR1 is SEHNR and CDR2 FQNEAQ (reference sequence). V lost 5 bases and J lost 3; bases outside the gene matches: 11. CDR3 nucleotides: TGTGCCAGCAGCAATAGGGGCGGACTAGCGGGGAACTACGAGCAGTACTTC. This codes for CASSNRGGLAGNYEQYF.

The rearrangement uses TRBV7-9 and TRBJ1-2, with TRBD1 matching over 9 bases. The CDR3 is made up of 14 amino acids. CDR1 is SEHNR, CDR2 FQNEAQ, per germline (reference sequence). With V trimmed by 5 bases and J by 5 bases, 6 bases remained unmatched. The CDR3 is CASSQGQGVYGYTF. CDR3 DNA: TGTGCCAGCAGCCAGGGACAGGGAGTTTATGGCTACACCTTC. The whole variable domain, remainder taken from reference TRBV7-9 and TRBJ1-2, is DTGVSQNPRHKITKRGQNVTFRCDPISEHNRLYWYRQTLGQGPEFLTYFQNEAQLEKSRLLSDRFSAERPKGSFSTLEIQRTEQGDSAMYLCASSQGQGVYGYTFGSGTRLTVV.

The V and J genes are TRBV18 and TRBJ1-1; TRBD1 aligns across 11 bases. This CDR3 is 17 amino acids long. Looked up from germline, CDR1 is KGHSH and CDR2 is LQKENI. V lost 5 bases, J lost 3 bases, and 11 bases stayed unmatched. DNA of the CDR3: TGTGCCAGCTCATCGGGACAGGGGGGTCTTAGGGACACTGAAGCTTTCTTT. Translating gives CASSSGQGGLRDTEAFF.

CDR3 region: CASSFKRGAGVDNEQFF. The CDR3 coding sequence is TGTGCCAGCAGCTTTAAAAGAGGGGCGGGGGTCGACAATGAGCAGTTCTTC. V and J are TRBV7-2 and TRBJ2-1; 7 bases map to TRBD2. The CDR3 spans 17 residues. CDR1 SGHTA and CDR2 FQGNSA come from the germline V gene. The V gene end was trimmed by 3 bases and the J gene end by 5 bases; junction bases not matched to a gene: 13.

This clone was seen a few times. V gene TRBV2 combines with J gene TRBJ1-4; D remains unclear. This CDR3 contains 13 residues. CDR1 SNHLY and CDR2 FYNNEI come from the germline V gene. The V and J ends lost 3 bases and 7 bases respectively, with 9 bases between them. In DNA form, the CDR3 reads TGTGCCAGCAGTGAGAGGGAAAGTGAAAAACTGTTTTTT. Protein: CASSERESEKLFF.

The chain combines TRBV23-1 with TRBJ2-1; 7 bases are a match to TRBD2. TRBV23-1 falls under the ORF class, with uncertain function. This CDR3 is 21 amino acids long. V was pared by 3 bases and J by 7 bases, with 27 bases of the junction left unmatched. The CDR3 DNA follows: TGCGCCAGCAGTCACCCCTGTACACTAGCGCTGATTCACGGGAGGTCGAATGAGCAGTTCTTC. Residues: CASSHPCTLALIHGRSNEQFF.